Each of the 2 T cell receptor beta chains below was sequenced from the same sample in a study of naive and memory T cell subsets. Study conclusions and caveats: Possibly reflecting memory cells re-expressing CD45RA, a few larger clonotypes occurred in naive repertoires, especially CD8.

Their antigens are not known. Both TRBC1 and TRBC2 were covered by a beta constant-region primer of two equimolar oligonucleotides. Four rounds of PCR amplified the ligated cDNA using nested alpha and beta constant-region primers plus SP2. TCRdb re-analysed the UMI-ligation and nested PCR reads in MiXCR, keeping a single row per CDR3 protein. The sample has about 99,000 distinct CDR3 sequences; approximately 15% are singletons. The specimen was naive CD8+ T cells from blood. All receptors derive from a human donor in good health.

CDR3 bases: TGTGCCAGCAGCTTAAACCCGGACAGGCCCTCCTACGAGCAGTACTTC. Amino acids: CASSLNPDRPSYEQYF. This sequence joins TRBV7-9 and TRBJ2-7; 7 nucleotides line up with TRBD1. After removal of 2 bases from V and 0 bases from J, the junction contained 7 bases not matched to a gene. The CDR3 totals 16 residues. Germline V CDR1 and CDR2: SEHNR, FQNEAQ (reference sequence).

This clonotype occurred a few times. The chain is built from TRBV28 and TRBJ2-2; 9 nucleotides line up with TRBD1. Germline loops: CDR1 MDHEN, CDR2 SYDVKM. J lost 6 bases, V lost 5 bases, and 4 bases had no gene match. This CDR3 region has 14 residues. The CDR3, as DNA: TGTGCCAGCAGTGGGACAGGGTCCTCCGGGGAGCTGTTTTTT. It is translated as CASSGTGSSGELFF.